This TCR beta chain was found in a study of blood T cell repertoires in COVID-19 (TCRdb year 2020). Broadly, across the study: Collaborator samples came from the United States, Italy and Spain and covered acute and convalescent phases of COVID-19. The prospective study material was composed of cDNA or gDNA derived from T cells, B-cell-depleted T cells, or PBMCs. Where HLA class I and class II types were available, the types were taken from metadata supplied by the sample provider, not from assay-based typing. The repertoires were released in a freely available public database intended as a resource for research on the immune response to SARS-CoV-2. The dataset comprised deeply sampled blood TCRbeta repertoires from subjects exposed to, actively infected with, or recovered from COVID-19. Samples came from the ongoing ImmuneRACE study (first 160 participants) plus 1,254 subjects from 6 global collaborators. The sample metadata nearly always contained a de-identified subject ID, COVID-19 status, age in years and sex. The investigation overall reported the following: The amount of clinical and demographic metadata varied by source and participant and was provided uncurated.

V is shortened by 5 bases, J by 1 base, and the region joining them spans 11 bases. From the cysteine through the phenylalanine, the CDR3 covers 14 amino acids. Kept here is only the CDR3 DNA, which spans 42 bases and is read in frame from base 1. CDR1 and CDR2 are drawn from the germline V gene: MNHEY, SVGAGI. As to this clone: No cognate antigen has been identified for it. It has no much larger one-base neighbor in the sample; base qualities were not kept.

Samples from volunteer blood donors who had recovered from COVID-19 were contributed by a second Seattle source. Whole blood was collected in K2EDTA tubes by collaborating institutions according to the institutions' own protocols. For TCRbeta analysis, collaborator samples were shipped as frozen whole blood, as isolated PBMCs, or as DNA extracted from either sample type. The immunoSEQ Assay, a bias-controlled multiplex PCR, was used to amplify TCRbeta CDR3 regions from genomic DNA. Processing in the source paper ran as follows. Within the assay, amplification of reference gene primers was used to estimate how many nucleated cells each sample contained. Sequence reads were collapsed and filtered to measure the absolute abundance of every unique TCRbeta CDR3 rearrangement. For each sample, productive Simpson clonality was calculated as the square root of Simpson's diversity index across productive rearrangements. Not all clones reach the TCRdb copy of this immuneACCESS table, which keeps in-frame sequences only. Checked studies attribute under half of the gap to unresolved V genes and leave the rest unexplained. V, J and clone size are those of that table, while D and trimming were read from the DNA. In all, the sample holds 200,000 to 250,000 clones, and roughly 90% of those were seen once. 2.2% of the sample belongs to the ten largest clones.

The receptor's source is a man under 40 who had recovered from COVID-19. The sample was peripheral blood. The rearranged segments are TRBV6-5 and TRBJ1-2; the best D guess is TRBD1, with 6 bases matching. The CDR3 protein: CASSQDRLNYGYTF. The nucleotides read TGTGCCAGCAGTCAGGACAGACTTAACTATGGCTACACCTTC.